Listed below are T cell receptor beta chains from one sample, sequenced in a study of blood T cells in healthy people across ages. Via MiXCR, TCRdb re-called the 5' RACE reads, giving one row per CDR3 protein. The sample holds some 1.8 million distinct CDR3 sequences, about 39% seen once. Sequences were obtained from blood. Receptor source: a human donor in good health. CDR3s include the opening cysteine and the closing phenylalanine or tryptophan. A D gene is named only where the DNA matches it firmly. Clone size is shown for a subset of rows, as once, few, many or a class of expanded clone.

size	V	D	J	DNA	CDR3
.	TRBV2	.	TRBJ2-7	TGTGCCAGCAGTGGATCTAGCCAGGCTAAGTACGAGCAGTACTTC	CASSGSSQAKYEQYF
.	TRBV7-2	.	TRBJ2-5	TGTGCCAGCAGCTTAGAGGGGGGGCTTCCGCAAGAGACCCAGTACTTC	CASSLEGGLPQETQYF
few	TRBV7-2	.	TRBJ2-3	TGTGCCAGCAGCTCCTCCCGGGGAAATGCAGATACGCAGTATTTT	CASSSSRGNADTQYF
few	TRBV28	TRBD1	TRBJ2-3	TGTGCCAGCAGTCCCGGGACAGGGGAAGTAGGAACAGATACGCAGTATTTT	CASSPGTGEVGTDTQYF
once	TRBV21-1	.	TRBJ1-1	TGTGCCAGCAGCAAAGCCGAGGGGGCGATTCTGACTGAAGCTTTCTTT	CASSKAEGAILTEAFF
once	TRBV6-2/TRBV6-3	TRBD2	TRBJ2-7	TGTGCCAGCGACGCTAGGACTAGCGGGGGGATCAATGAGCAGTACTTC	CASDARTSGGINEQYF
.	TRBV24-1	.	TRBJ2-2	TGTGCCACCGACACGGCCCTTGGCGGGGAGCTGTTTTTT	CATDTALGGELFF
few	TRBV4-2	.	TRBJ2-3	TGTGCCAGCAGCCAACCAGGCGACGCAGATACGCAGTATTTT	CASSQPGDADTQYF
.	TRBV4-3	TRBD1	TRBJ1-4	TGCGCCAGCAGCCAGGGACAGGGGGGTAATGAAAAACTGTTTTTT	CASSQGQGGNEKLFF
.	TRBV10-3	.	TRBJ2-1	TGTGCCATCTCCGGGACCTCCAATGAGCAGTTCTTC	CAISGTSNEQFF
.	TRBV7-9	.	TRBJ2-7	TGTGCCAGCAGCGATTTTAAGACCTACGAGCAGTACTTC	CASSDFKTYEQYF
.	TRBV3-1	TRBD1	TRBJ1-2	TGTGCCAGCAGCCAATCGGGACAGGGGTTTCGGGGCTACACCTTC	CASSQSGQGFRGYTF
many	TRBV7-2	.	TRBJ2-1	TGTGCCAGCAGCCGAGGACGGACCTCCTACAATGAGCAGTTCTTC	CASSRGRTSYNEQFF
few	TRBV7-2	.	TRBJ2-5	TGTGCCAGCAGCTTAATTAGTCTAGCGACGGGGACCCAGTACTTC	CASSLISLATGTQYF
.	TRBV19	.	TRBJ1-6	TGTGCCAGCGGAGAAGTAAATTCACCCCTCCACTTT	CASGEVNSPLHF
.	TRBV6-5	.	TRBJ1-4	TGTGCCAGCTCGGGGGGGATCGATGAAAAACTGTTTTTT	CASSGGIDEKLFF
.	TRBV6-6	.	TRBJ2-4	TGTGCCAGCAGTTACTCTGTCCATTCCAGATACAATGAGCAGTACTTC	CASSYSVHSRYNEQYF
.	TRBV7-9	.	TRBJ2-1	TGTGCCAGCAGTCCCTCCGGACTCTACAATGAGCAGTTCTTC	CASSPSGLYNEQFF
.	TRBV5-6	TRBD2	TRBJ2-5	TGTGCCAGCAGCTTGGCGACTAGCGGAAACCAAGAGACCCAGTACTTC	CASSLATSGNQETQYF
.	TRBV20-1	TRBD2	TRBJ2-1	TGCAGTGCTAGAGATCAGAACTCGGCGGGGGGGCAGGGTGAGCAGTTCTTC	CSARDQNSAGGQGEQFF
.	TRBV3-1	.	TRBJ2-7	TGTGCCAGCAGCCAAGGGGCCGCATGGTCCTACGAGCAGTACTTC	CASSQGAAWSYEQYF
.	TRBV24-1	.	TRBJ2-7	TGTGCCACCAGTGACACAGGGACGGGCTCCTACGAGCAGTACTTC	CATSDTGTGSYEQYF
few	TRBV6-2/TRBV6-3	.	TRBJ2-2	TGTGCCAGCAGTTACGATACGAACACCGGGGAGCTGTTTTTT	CASSYDTNTGELFF
.	TRBV5-1	TRBD2	TRBJ2-1	TGCGCCAGCAGCTGGTGGGGCGGGAGCGATGAGCAGTTCTTC	CASSWWGGSDEQFF
few	TRBV20-1	TRBD1	TRBJ2-1	TGCAGTGCTAGAGATATGAGACAGGGATCCTACAATGAGCAGTTCTTC	CSARDMRQGSYNEQFF
.	TRBV24-1	TRBD2	TRBJ2-1	TGTGCCACCAGTGATCCTCGACTAGCGGGGGAACGTGAGCAGTTCTTC	CATSDPRLAGEREQFF
.	TRBV6-5	TRBD1	TRBJ1-2	TGTGCCAGCAGTCGGACAGGGGGCAGTAGTCACTATGGCTACACCTTC	CASSRTGGSSHYGYTF